Included here is one TCR beta chain sequence, with context. The data originate from a study of blood T cell repertoires in COVID-19. Whole-study context: Italy, Spain and the United States were the sources of the convalescent and acute COVID-19 samples. From T cells, B-cell-depleted T cells, or PBMCs came the material, which was cDNA or gDNA.

The V gene's germline CDR1 is SNHLY and CDR2 FYNNEI. V was cut by 3 bases and J by 10 bases, with 9 bases left in between. The CDR3 is 11 amino acids. Profiled with immunoSEQ multiplex PCR; TCRdb holds only in-frame clones, not every one. Among about 180,000 clones listed, roughly 81% were seen once. Sample: peripheral blood. This chain joins TRBV2 and TRBJ1-1, with unresolved D. This clonotype was obtained from a woman of 80 years or more with COVID-19, enrolled during active disease. The CDR3 sequence is CASSDVSGAFF. DNA for the CDR3: TGTGCCAGCAGTGATGTATCGGGAGCTTTCTTT.